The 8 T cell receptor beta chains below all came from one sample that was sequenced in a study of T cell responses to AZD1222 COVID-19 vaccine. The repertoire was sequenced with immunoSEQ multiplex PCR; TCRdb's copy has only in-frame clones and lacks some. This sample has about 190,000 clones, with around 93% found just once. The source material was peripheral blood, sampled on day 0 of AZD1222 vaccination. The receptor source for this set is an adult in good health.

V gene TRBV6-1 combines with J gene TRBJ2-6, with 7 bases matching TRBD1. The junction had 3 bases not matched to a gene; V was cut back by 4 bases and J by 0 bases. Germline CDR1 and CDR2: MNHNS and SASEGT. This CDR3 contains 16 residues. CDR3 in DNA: TGTGCCAGCAGTGGCCGGGACAGCTCTGGGGCCAACGTCCTGACTTTC. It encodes CASSGRDSSGANVLTF.

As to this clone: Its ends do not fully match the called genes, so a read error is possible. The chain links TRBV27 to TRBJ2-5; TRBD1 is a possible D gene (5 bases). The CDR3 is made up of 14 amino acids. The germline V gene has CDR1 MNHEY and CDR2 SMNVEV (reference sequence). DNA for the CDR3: TGTGCCAGCCGTTTTCGGGCAGGGCGGGAGACCCAGTACTTC. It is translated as CASRFRAGRETQYF.

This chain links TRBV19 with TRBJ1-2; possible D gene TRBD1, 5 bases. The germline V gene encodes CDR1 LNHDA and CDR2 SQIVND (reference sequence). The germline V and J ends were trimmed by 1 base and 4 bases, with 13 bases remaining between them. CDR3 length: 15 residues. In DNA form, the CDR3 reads TGTGCCAGTAGTATAGGGGGCCCCAGAGGCTATGGCTACACCTTC. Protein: CASSIGGPRGYGYTF.

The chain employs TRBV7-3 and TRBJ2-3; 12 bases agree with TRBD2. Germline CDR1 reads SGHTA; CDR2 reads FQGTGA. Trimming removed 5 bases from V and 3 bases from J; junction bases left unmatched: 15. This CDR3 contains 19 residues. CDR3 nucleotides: TGTGCCAGCAGCCAAGCACCCCTAGCGGGAGGGTTTGTTACAGATACGCAGTATTTT. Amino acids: CASSQAPLAGGFVTDTQYF.

In nucleotides, the CDR3 is TGTGCCAGCAGTTTCGGGGGGATTAATCAGCCCCAGCATTTT. Its translation is CASSFGGINQPQHF. The rearrangement uses TRBV28 and TRBJ1-5, with a possible D match to TRBD1 (5 bases). Germline CDR1 and CDR2: MDHEN and SYDVKM. This CDR3 comprises 14 residues. Trimming left V 3 bases short and J 4 bases short, with 10 bases between.

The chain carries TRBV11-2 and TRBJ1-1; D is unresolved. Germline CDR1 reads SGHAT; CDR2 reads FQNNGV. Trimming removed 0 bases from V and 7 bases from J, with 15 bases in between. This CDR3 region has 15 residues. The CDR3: CASSLDLQAGIEAFF. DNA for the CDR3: TGTGCCAGCAGCTTAGATCTTCAAGCCGGGATTGAAGCTTTCTTT.

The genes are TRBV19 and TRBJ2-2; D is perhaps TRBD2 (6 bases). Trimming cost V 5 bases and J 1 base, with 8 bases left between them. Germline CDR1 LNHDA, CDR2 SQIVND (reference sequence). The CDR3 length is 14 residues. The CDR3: CASSSSENTGELFF. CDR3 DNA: TGTGCCAGTAGTTCTAGCGAGAACACCGGGGAGCTGTTTTTT.

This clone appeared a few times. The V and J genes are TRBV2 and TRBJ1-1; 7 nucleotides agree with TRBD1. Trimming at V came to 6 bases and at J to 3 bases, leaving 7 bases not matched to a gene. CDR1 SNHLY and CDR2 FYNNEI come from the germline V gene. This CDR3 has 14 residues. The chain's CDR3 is CASSPQGTDTEAFF. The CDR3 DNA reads TGTGCCAGCAGCCCACAGGGGACGGACACTGAAGCTTTCTTT.